Here is one TCR beta chain with its context. Its antigen remains unidentified. Trimming took off 0 bases at V and 7 bases at J, with 15 bases between the two ends. The germline V gene encodes CDR1 MGHRA and CDR2 YSYEKL. This CDR3 comprises 15 residues. In the PCR, 60 Vbeta and 13 Jbeta primers were used. Clones were sequenced by immunoSEQ multiplex PCR, and TCRdb holds only the in-frame ones, with some missing. The sample records about 200,000 clones, roughly 80% being singletons. The sample originates from a study of cytomegalovirus exposure and HLA in healthy donors. About the research overall: HLA-typed donors contributed approximately 86 million unique TCRs, which were held in an early data release. Study-wide points: Some V segments, TRBV6-2 and TRBV6-3 among them, were indistinguishable and were therefore excluded. Per a prior analysis, the majority of TCR beta V segments were productive roughly 87% or roughly 30% of the time.

This chain connects TRBV4-1 to TRBJ1-2, with D possibly TRBD1 on 6 matching bases. The clonotype originates from a woman aged 18-29 years in good health and CMV-seronegative. The sequencing sample was made of PBMCs. The DNA for the CDR3 is TGCGCCAGCAGCCAAGAGGCAGGGGCGGATGGTGGCTACACCTTC. Amino acids: CASSQEAGADGGYTF.